The sequence of this T cell receptor beta chain was determined in a study of blood T cell repertoires in COVID-19. Study background: The United States, Italy and Spain provided the acute and convalescent COVID-19 samples. PBMCs, B-cell-depleted T cells, or T cells were the source of the cDNA or gDNA that made up the material.

In the source study's methods: The assay estimated nucleated cells by amplifying reference gene primers. TCRdb's table, derived via immunoSEQ multiplex PCR, lists solely in-frame clones and lacks some. The V and J calls and clone size were taken over from that table, and D and trimming were inferred from the DNA. This table has around 170,000 clones, about 87% appearing once. Deletions cut 0 bases from V and 11 bases from J, with 12 bases between. This CDR3 contains 13 residues. Germline V lookup: CDR1 SGHTS, CDR2 YDEGEE. The clonotype originates from a woman aged 30 to 39 with acute or convalescent COVID-19. The chain joins TRBV5-8 to TRBJ1-5; D is unclear. Sequencing was performed on peripheral blood. The CDR3 sequence: CASSLVDSGSQHF. The CDR3 DNA sequence: TGTGCCAGCAGCTTGGTAGACTCCGGATCCCAGCATTTT.